A selection of T cell receptor beta chains follows, all from one sample in a study of cytomegalovirus exposure and HLA in healthy donors. The repertoire was sequenced with immunoSEQ multiplex PCR; TCRdb's copy has only in-frame clones and lacks some. This sample has roughly 90,000 clones; approximately 80% occur once, and the top ten carry roughly 2%. The sequenced sample consisted of PBMCs. The receptors were sampled from a man younger than 30 in good health and CMV-seronegative. The CDR3 runs from the conserved cysteine through the conserved F or W. D genes are given only for firm matches. A row's size may be missing; if present it is once, few, many or a size class.

size	V	D	J	DNA	CDR3
once	TRBV10-3	TRBD2	TRBJ2-3	TGTGCCATCAGGGGGGGGGAGGCCGATACGCAGTATTTT	CAIRGGEADTQYF
-	TRBV28	-	TRBJ2-5	TGTGCCAGCAGTTTCGGTCAAGAGACCCAGTACTTC	CASSFGQETQYF
few	TRBV10-3	-	TRBJ2-4	TGTGCCATCAGTGAATTTGGGGGGGCTGTCAAAAACATTCAGTACTTC	CAISEFGGAVKNIQYF
few	TRBV10-3	-	TRBJ1-3	TGTGCCTCGGGGGAGGCCACAGACTACTCTGGAAACACCATATATTTT	CASGEATDYSGNTIYF
-	TRBV30	TRBD2	TRBJ2-4	TGTGCCTGGAGTGTAGGGCCTAGCGGGGGGCCCGGAGACATTCAGTACTTC	CAWSVGPSGGPGDIQYF
-	TRBV10-3	TRBD1	TRBJ1-5	TGTGCCATCAGTGAGCCCTCAGGGGGCTCGAATAGCAATCAGCCCCAGCATTTT	CAISEPSGGSNSNQPQHF
-	TRBV19	-	TRBJ1-4	TGTGCCGGCGGGAATGAAAAACTGTTTTTT	CAGGNEKLFF
once	TRBV4-1	-	TRBJ1-1	TGCGCCAGCAGCCTATCTTGGGCCCCAAACCTAAACACTGAAGCTTTCTTT	CASSLSWAPNLNTEAFF
-	TRBV12-5	-	TRBJ1-5	TGTGCTAGTGGTTTGGTACTGACTGACGGAAATCAGCCCCAGCATTTT	CASGLVLTDGNQPQHF
-	TRBV5-4	-	TRBJ2-7	TGTGCCAGCACCCGGGACACCCCCTACGAGCAGTACTTC	CASTRDTPYEQYF
-	TRBV5-4	-	TRBJ2-5	TGTGCCAGCAGCTTTACTTCGGGTTCTGACCAAGAGACCCAGTACTTC	CASSFTSGSDQETQYF
-	TRBV25-1	TRBD1	TRBJ1-1	TGTGCCAGCAGTGGGAGACAGGGCGGCGCTGAAGCTTTCTTT	CASSGRQGGAEAFF
-	TRBV5-4	-	TRBJ1-1	TGTGCCAGCAGCTCGGGGAGGGCTGTCGTCACTGAAGCTTTCTTT	CASSSGRAVVTEAFF
-	TRBV5-1	TRBD1	TRBJ1-6	TGCGCCAGCAAGAGTCCGGGACAGGGGTTGTCACCCCTCCACTTT	CASKSPGQGLSPLHF
few	TRBV5-8	TRBD1	TRBJ1-2	TGTGCCAGCAGCTTAACAGGGGGCGACTACACCTTC	CASSLTGGDYTF
-	TRBV9	-	TRBJ1-2	TGTGCCAGCAGCAGCGGGGCGGGGACTAACTATGGCTACACCTTC	CASSSGAGTNYGYTF
-	TRBV11-3	-	TRBJ2-3	TGTGCCAGCAGCTTTGGACGAAGGGCAGGGACAGATACGCAGTATTTT	CASSFGRRAGTDTQYF
-	TRBV2	TRBD1	TRBJ2-2	TGTGCCAGCAGGGGACAGGGGGTTCGGACCGGGGAGCTGTTTTTT	CASRGQGVRTGELFF
-	TRBV19	-	TRBJ2-5	TGTGCCAGTAGTACCATTTCGGGCGGAGGAGAGACCCAGTACTTC	CASSTISGGGETQYF
few	TRBV7-8	TRBD1	TRBJ1-4	TGTGCCAGCAGCAGACGGGACAGCTATAATGAAAAACTGTTTTTT	CASSRRDSYNEKLFF
-	TRBV10-1	TRBD2	TRBJ2-3	TGCGCCAGCAGTGGCCGAACTAGCGCATATACGCAGTATTTT	CASSGRTSAYTQYF
few	TRBV6-5	-	TRBJ1-4	TGTGCCAGCAGTTACGGGGGGGCGGATGAAAAACTGTTTTTT	CASSYGGADEKLFF
-	TRBV6-5	-	TRBJ1-4	TGTGCCAGCAGGGGGGGAGGGGAGAGTAATGAAAAACTGTTTTTT	CASRGGGESNEKLFF
few	TRBV9	-	TRBJ1-1	TGTGCCAGCAGCGTAGACTGGGCAGGGCTAGGCACTGAAGCTTTCTTT	CASSVDWAGLGTEAFF
-	TRBV6-6	-	TRBJ2-7	TGTGCCAGCAGTTACTCGAACTTGAGCGAGCAGCACTTC	CASSYSNLSEQHF
once	TRBV19	TRBD2	TRBJ2-1	TGTGCCAGTAGTATGGCATGGGTAGCGGGGGCCTACAATGAGCAGTTCTTC	CASSMAWVAGAYNEQFF
-	TRBV11-1	-	TRBJ2-6	TGTGCCAGCACCTCGACGGCGGTAGGCGTCCTGACTTTC	CASTSTAVGVLTF
few	TRBV7-8	-	TRBJ1-3	TGTGCCAGCAGCGCGAGGGGGATAGGAAACACCATATATTTT	CASSARGIGNTIYF
-	TRBV23-1	-	TRBJ2-7	TGCGCCAGCAGTCAATCGAGGCAGCAAAGGGACTGCGAGCAGTACTTC	CASSQSRQQRDCEQYF
-	TRBV5-6	TRBD2	TRBJ2-1	TGTGCCAGCAGCCTCCGACTAGCGGGGGGAGTTTCGGATGAGCAGTTCTTC	CASSLRLAGGVSDEQFF
-	TRBV11-3	TRBD1	TRBJ2-7	TGTGCCAGCAGCGTGGGACAGGACCCCTACGAGCAGTACTTC	CASSVGQDPYEQYF
-	TRBV7-6	TRBD1	TRBJ2-7	TGTGCCAGCAGCCTCCCCCTAGTGCAGGGGGTGAGTTACGAGCAGTACTTC	CASSLPLVQGVSYEQYF
few	TRBV10-3	TRBD1	TRBJ1-1	TGTGCCATCAGAAGGGACAGTGAAGCTTTCTTT	CAIRRDSEAFF
-	TRBV25-1	TRBD2	TRBJ2-1	TGTGCCAGCAGTAACAGCGGGGGGGCAAAAGAGCAGTTCTTC	CASSNSGGAKEQFF
-	TRBV12-5	TRBD1	TRBJ1-2	TGTGCTGGTGGACAGGGGGGCAACTATGGCTACACCTTC	CAGGQGGNYGYTF
-	TRBV29-1	-	TRBJ1-1	TGCAGCGTTGTACAGAACACTGAAGCTTTCTTT	CSVVQNTEAFF
-	TRBV5-6	-	TRBJ1-1	TGTGCCAGCAGCTTGGGCTTCGGGGTAGGGAACACTGAAGCTTTCTTT	CASSLGFGVGNTEAFF
-	TRBV11-1	TRBD2	TRBJ2-1	TGTGCCAGCAGCCTAGAGCTAGCGGGGGGGCGGTACAATGAGCAGTTCTTC	CASSLELAGGRYNEQFF
-	TRBV29-1	-	TRBJ2-4	TGCAGCGGATTCCTTTCGGAGGACATTCAGTACTTC	CSGFLSEDIQYF
-	TRBV7-9	-	TRBJ1-1	TGTGCCACCAAACTGGAGATGAACACTGAAGCTTTCTTT	CATKLEMNTEAFF
-	TRBV7-8	-	TRBJ2-7	TGTGCCAGCAGCTTCGCAGGGTATGAGCAGTACTTC	CASSFAGYEQYF
once	TRBV28	TRBD2	TRBJ2-7	TGTGCCAGCAGTCCCCCCCGCGGGGGGAACTTTTACGAGCAGTACTTC	CASSPPRGGNFYEQYF
-	TRBV7-3	TRBD1	TRBJ2-1	TGTGCCAGCAGCCCGGACAGGGGTACCTACAATGAGCAGTTCTTC	CASSPDRGTYNEQFF
-	TRBV15	-	TRBJ2-7	TGTGCCACCAGCAGGGACAGCGTCAGCTCCTACGAGCAGTACTTC	CATSRDSVSSYEQYF
-	TRBV11-2	TRBD2	TRBJ2-4	TGTGCCAGCAGCCCCCCCGGGACTAATATCATTCAGTACTTC	CASSPPGTNIIQYF
-	TRBV29-1	TRBD1	TRBJ1-2	TGCAGCGTTGAGGTGACCCAGGGGGGTTTCTATGGCTACACCTTC	CSVEVTQGGFYGYTF
-	TRBV6-5	-	TRBJ1-1	TGTGCCAGCAGCCCACCAGGGACAAAGAACACTGAAGCTTTCTTT	CASSPPGTKNTEAFF
-	TRBV27	-	TRBJ2-1	TGTGCCAGCAGTTTAGAACTACCCATTTTCTACAATGAGCAGTTCTTC	CASSLELPIFYNEQFF